This T cell receptor (beta chain) was identified during a study of T cells in Graves' hyperthyroidism and ophthalmopathy. Study observations and caveats: With a median lead of around 6.7 months before onset, the model predicted ophthalmopathy.

The CDR3 runs to 16 residues. J lost 2 bases, V lost 0 bases, and 4 bases had no gene match. In germline, CDR1 is DFQATT, CDR2 SNEGSKA (reference sequence). For this clonotype: No antigen is known for it.

Amplified TCR beta CDR3 regions came from RNA transcripts. Using the HTBI primer set, a first-round RT-PCR was run on the TCR CDR3. MiXCR was run by TCRdb on the multiplex PCR reads, yielding one entry per CDR3 protein. Of hundreds of thousands of distinct CDR3 sequences detected, 15% to 20% appear once; the ten largest clones hold less than 55%. Ophthalmopathy patients showed a Clinical Activity Score of at least 3, NOSPECS grade of at least 4 and duration under 3 months. The PBMCs had their origin in 8.5 to 10 ml of fresh peripheral blood. The origin of this receptor is a man between 35 and 55 years old with Graves' ophthalmopathy. Source material: blood. The rearrangement uses TRBV20-1 and TRBJ2-7; 13 bases align to TRBD2. For the CDR3, the DNA is TGCAGTGCTAGAGAAATGACTAGCGGGGGGCCCTACGAGCAGTACTTC. It is translated as CSAREMTSGGPYEQYF.